The clone carrying this TCR beta chain has only a few counts. The sample belongs to a study of human T cells and chemical hapten exposure. Study in general: Yields of TCR per sample differed, chiefly owing to small differences in pooled library volume.

Time point defined: patch test 2, 6 weeks after DPC sensitization. Treatment described: therapeutic diphenylcyclopropenone sensitization with weekly scalp DPC. Per the original methods: Samples ranged from about 23,224 to 690,600 TCRs, with a median of around 100,000. TCRdb analysed the RACE reads with MiXCR anew, one entry per CDR3 protein. These V and J calls are TCRdb output, not the study's own analysis. The sample contains around 360,000 distinct CDR3 sequences, 6% to 7% of which appear only once. The CDR3 extends over 17 amino acids. V was cut by 3 bases and J by 0 bases, with 15 bases left in between. In germline, CDR1 is MNHEY, CDR2 SMNVEV (reference sequence).

The sample was whole blood, taken in connection with sensitization to the hapten diphenylcyclopropenone (DPC). This sequence originates from a woman in her late teens or twenties with alopecia areata. Some clones in this sample may be carry-over from other donors' samples. J is TRBJ2-1 and V is TRBV27, with D perhaps matching TRBD1 (5 bases). CDR3 in DNA: TGTGCCAGCAGTTTTGTGTCTGACAGTTTCTCCTACAATGAGCAGTTCTTC. Its protein is CASSFVSDSFSYNEQFF.